Listed below are T cell receptor beta chains from one sample, sequenced in a study of blood T cell repertoires in COVID-19. Profiling relied on immunoSEQ multiplex PCR, and the TCRdb table lists in-frame clones only, not all of them. Of about 170,000 clones detected, roughly 84% appear once; the ten largest clones hold about 10%. Sequences were obtained from peripheral blood. Source of these receptors: a woman of 80 years or more with active or convalescent COVID-19. Each CDR3 is given with its conserved first and last residue. A D gene is named only where the DNA matches it firmly. Size tells how often a clone was seen (once, few, many) or the class of an expanded clone, and some rows leave it out.

TRBV29-1,TRBJ1-1,-,few,CSFQGRYTEAFF,TGCAGCTTCCAGGGCCGGTACACTGAAGCTTTCTTT
TRBV6-6,TRBJ2-7,-,few,CASSRDIISYEQYF,TGTGCCAGCAGCAGGGACATCATCTCCTACGAGCAGTACTTC
TRBV25-1,TRBJ1-5,TRBD1,-,CASSGPGQGPNQPQHF,TGTGCCAGCAGTGGCCCGGGACAGGGGCCCAATCAGCCCCAGCATTTT
TRBV27,TRBJ1-4,-,-,CASSRRGAIEKLFF,TGTGCCAGCAGTCGTCGTGGGGCGATTGAAAAACTGTTTTTT
TRBV5-1,TRBJ2-5,TRBD2,-,CASSGGRTSGNYYQETQYF,TGCGCCAGCAGCGGCGGCCGGACTAGCGGCAATTATTACCAAGAGACCCAGTACTTC
TRBV6-5,TRBJ1-1,-,once,CASILSGGVNTEAFF,TGTGCCAGCATTCTGTCGGGGGGCGTGAACACTGAAGCTTTCTTT
TRBV18,TRBJ2-7,TRBD2,few,CASSPRLAGDYEQYF,TGTGCCAGCTCACCCAGACTAGCGGGAGACTACGAGCAGTACTTC
TRBV5-3,TRBJ2-1,-,-,CARSLGGISYNEQFF,TGTGCCAGAAGCCTCGGAGGGATCTCCTACAATGAGCAGTTCTTC
TRBV6-5,TRBJ1-6,-,-,CASTSGSSYNSPLHF,TGTGCCAGCACATCTGGGAGCTCCTATAATTCACCCCTCCACTTT
TRBV11-1,TRBJ2-5,TRBD1,-,CASSLPPPTGVETQYF,TGTGCCAGCAGCCTCCCGCCACCGACAGGGGTAGAGACCCAGTACTTC
TRBV3-1/TRBV3-2,TRBJ1-1,TRBD1,once,CASSLGGTGNTEAFF,TGTGCCAGCAGCCTAGGCGGGACAGGGAACACTGAAGCTTTCTTT
TRBV3-1/TRBV3-2,TRBJ2-5,-,once,CASSQEVGEAFRQETQYF,TGTGCCAGCAGCCAAGAAGTTGGGGAGGCGTTTCGCCAAGAGACCCAGTACTTC
TRBV7-9,TRBJ1-2,-,-,CASSLAAGAHYGYTF,TGTGCCAGCAGCTTAGCGGCAGGCGCTCACTATGGCTACACCTTC
TRBV27,TRBJ2-2,-,-,CASNEGNTGELFF,TGTGCCAGCAACGAGGGGAACACCGGGGAGCTGTTTTTT